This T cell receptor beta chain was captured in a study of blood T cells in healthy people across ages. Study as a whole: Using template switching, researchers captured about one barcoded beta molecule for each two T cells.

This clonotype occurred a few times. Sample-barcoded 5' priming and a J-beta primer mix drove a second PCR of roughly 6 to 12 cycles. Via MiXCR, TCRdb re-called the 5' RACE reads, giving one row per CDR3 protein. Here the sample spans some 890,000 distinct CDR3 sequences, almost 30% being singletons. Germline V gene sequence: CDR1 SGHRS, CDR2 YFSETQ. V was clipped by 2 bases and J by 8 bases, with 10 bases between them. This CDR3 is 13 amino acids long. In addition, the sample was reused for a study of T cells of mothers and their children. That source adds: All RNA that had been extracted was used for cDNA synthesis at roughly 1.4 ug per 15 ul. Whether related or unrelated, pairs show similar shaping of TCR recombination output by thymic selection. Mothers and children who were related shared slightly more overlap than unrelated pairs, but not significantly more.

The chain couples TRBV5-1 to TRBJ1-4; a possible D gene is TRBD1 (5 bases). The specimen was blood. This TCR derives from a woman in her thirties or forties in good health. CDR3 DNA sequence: TGCGCCAGCAGCTTAGGGGAACGGGAAAAACTGTTTTTT. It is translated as CASSLGEREKLFF.